The 20 T cell receptor beta chains in this list originate from one sample, sequenced in a study of T cell responses to AZD1222 COVID-19 vaccine. The repertoire was sequenced with immunoSEQ multiplex PCR; TCRdb's copy has only in-frame clones and lacks some. The table lists more than 100,000 clones, about nine tenths of them singletons, with 45% to 55% in the top ten. The sequenced sample was peripheral blood, obtained on day 0 of AZD1222 vaccination. The receptors shown here come from an adult in good health.

This chain joins TRBV3-1 (or the pseudogene TRBV3-2) and TRBJ2-7; no reliable D call. Trimming left V 1 base short and J 3 bases short, with 7 bases between. CDR3 size: 13 residues. Germline loops: CDR1 LGHDT, CDR2 YNNKEL (reference sequence). CDR3 sequence reads: CASSQGYIYEQYF. CDR3 sequence (DNA): TGTGCCAGCAGCCAAGGGTATATCTACGAGCAGTACTTC.

The genes are TRBV11-1 and TRBJ2-7, with 9 bases matching TRBD1. CDR3 length: 13 amino acids. From germline, CDR1 is SGHAT and CDR2 FQDESV (reference sequence). The V and J ends lost 5 bases and 7 bases, in that order; junction bases with no gene match: 6. The CDR3 is CASSTGQGNEQYF. The CDR3 DNA reads as TGTGCCAGCAGCACCGGACAGGGGAATGAGCAGTACTTC. The variable domain in full, with the rest retrieved from reference TRBV11-1 and TRBJ2-7, is EAEVAQSPRYKITEKSQAVAFWCDPISGHATLYWYRQILGQGPELLVQFQDESVVDDSQLPKDRFSAERLKGVDSTLKIQPAELGDSAMYLCASSTGQGNEQYFGPGTRLTVT.

The chain combines TRBV6-5 with TRBJ2-7, with 8 bases matching TRBD2. This CDR3 comprises 15 residues. The V gene's germline CDR1 is MNHEY and CDR2 SVGAGI. V lost 7 bases, J lost 3 bases, and 11 bases stayed unmatched. The DNA for the CDR3 is TGTGCCAGCAAAAAGTCCCGGGAGGGCATCTACGAGCAGTACTTC. It is translated as CASKKSREGIYEQYF.

The chain has TRBV28 and TRBJ1-1; 7 nucleotides line up with TRBD1. Germline-derived CDR1 and CDR2 are MDHEN and SYDVKM. The J segment lost 4 bases and the V segment lost 7 bases, leaving 9 bases of the junction unmatched. The CDR3 contains 14 residues. CDR3: CASIEDRVITEAFF. DNA of the CDR3: TGTGCCAGCATCGAAGACAGGGTGATCACTGAAGCTTTCTTT.

The CDR3 is CASRGRTYEQYF. The DNA for the CDR3 is TGTGCCAGTCGCGGAAGAACCTACGAGCAGTACTTC. The V call is TRBV28, the J call TRBJ2-7; no clear D gene. This CDR3 region has 12 residues. The V gene's germline CDR1 is MDHEN and CDR2 SYDVKM. V lost 9 bases to trimming and J lost 2 bases, with 11 bases between them.

J is TRBJ2-2 and V is TRBV19; D ambiguous. Germline V CDR1 and CDR2: LNHDA, SQIVND (reference sequence). The ends were cut back, 1 base at V and 5 bases at J, with 8 bases in the middle. The CDR3 consists of 14 residues. CDR3 nucleotides: TGTGCCAGTAGTATAGGGGCGAGGACCGGGGAGCTGTTTTTT. This translates into CASSIGARTGELFF.

J is TRBJ2-6 and V is TRBV27; D unclear. Germline V gene sequence: CDR1 MNHEY, CDR2 SMNVEV (reference sequence). The CDR3 has 13 residues. Trimming pared 8 bases from V and 1 base from J, leaving 6 bases between. The CDR3 region has the DNA TGTGCCAGCCGGTCTTCTGGGGCCAACGTCCTGACTTTC. It translates to CASRSSGANVLTF.

The chain has TRBV4-1 and TRBJ2-7; a possible D gene is TRBD2 (7 bases). Germline lookup yields CDR1 MGHRA and CDR2 YSYEKL. There are 15 residues in the CDR3. Trimming cost V 1 base and J 4 bases, with 14 bases left between them. This CDR3 reads CASSQVAGAMYEQYF. The CDR3 nucleotides read TGCGCCAGCAGCCAAGTGGCGGGGGCTATGTACGAGCAGTACTTC.

The chain uses TRBV6-5 and TRBJ1-1, with 8 positions matching TRBD1. CDR3 length equals 13 residues. The V and J ends lost 5 bases and 4 bases, in that order; junction bases with no gene match: 3. Germline values: CDR1 MNHEY, CDR2 SVGAGI. This chain's CDR3 is CASSTGGFTEAFF. The CDR3 bases are TGTGCCAGCAGTACAGGGGGATTCACTGAAGCTTTCTTT.

The chain couples TRBV11-3 to TRBJ2-3, with 16 bases that match TRBD2. This CDR3 has 20 residues. The germline V gene encodes CDR1 SGHNT and CDR2 YENEEA. The V gene end was trimmed by 4 bases and the J gene end by 4 bases; junction bases not matched to a gene: 14. Here the CDR3 DNA reads TGTGCCAGCAGCTATCACCCGGGGACTAGCGGGAGGGCCCGCCCAGATACGCAGTATTTT. Amino acids: CASSYHPGTSGRARPDTQYF.

The rearrangement joins TRBV29-1 to TRBJ1-2; 11 bases are a match to TRBD1. In germline, CDR1 is SQVTM, CDR2 ANQGSEA. CDR3 length equals 14 residues. V was pared by 6 bases and J by 4 bases, with 7 bases of the junction left unmatched. In nucleotides, the CDR3 is TGCAGCGTCCCCGGGACAGGGGGGAGCTATGGCTACACCTTC. Residues: CSVPGTGGSYGYTF.

The chain recombines TRBV6-5 with TRBJ1-2; D uncertain. V dropped 7 bases and J dropped 8 bases, with 11 bases sitting between them. The CDR3 spans 11 residues. Germline-derived CDR1 and CDR2 are MNHEY and SVGAGI. CDR3 in amino acids: CASTVAGGYTF. The CDR3 DNA reads as TGTGCCAGCACGGTCGCCGGGGGCTACACCTTC.

The V gene is TRBV5-5, the J gene TRBJ2-3; D remains ambiguous. Germline assignment: CDR1 SGHKS and CDR2 YYEKEE (reference sequence). This CDR3 has 15 residues. Trimming left V 0 bases short and J 0 bases short, with 8 bases between. The DNA for the CDR3 is TGTGCCAGCAGCTTGGATGGTTTTAGCACAGATACGCAGTATTTT. It encodes CASSLDGFSTDTQYF.

The J gene is TRBJ1-5, the V gene TRBV19; D not resolved. V was pared by 7 bases and J by 7 bases, with 11 bases between. Germline V lookup: CDR1 LNHDA, CDR2 SQIVND (reference sequence). The CDR3 covers 12 residues. DNA for the CDR3: TGTGCCAGTACCCGAGAAAGGCAGCCCCAGCATTTT. Amino acid sequence: CASTRERQPQHF.

The chain has TRBV7-3 and TRBJ1-1; D is ambiguous. Between the trimmed V and J ends, which lost 3 bases and 0 bases, there was a span of 11 bases. Looked up from germline, CDR1 is SGHTA and CDR2 is FQGTGA. CDR3 length: 15 residues. The CDR3 loop reads CASSLGGTMNTEAFF. For the CDR3, the DNA is TGTGCCAGCAGCTTGGGCGGTACTATGAACACTGAAGCTTTCTTT.

This chain uses TRBV19 with TRBJ1-5; D gene ambiguous. CDR1 and CDR2 from the germline V gene are LNHDA and SQIVND (reference sequence). CDR3 length: 14 amino acids. Trimming shortened V by 4 bases and J by 2 bases, and 9 bases separated the two germline ends. CDR3 DNA sequence: TGTGCCAGTAGTACCCCCGGTGGCAATCAGCCCCAGCATTTT. Amino acids: CASSTPGGNQPQHF. Based on the CDR3 plus reference TRBV19 and TRBJ1-5, the full variable domain is DGGITQSPKYLFRKEGQNVTLSCEQNLNHDAMYWYRQDPGQGLRLIYYSQIVNDFQKGDIAEGYSVSREKKESFPLTVTSAQKNPTAFYLCASSTPGGNQPQHFGDGTRLSIL.

This chain links TRBV5-1 with TRBJ2-1, with 8 bases that match TRBD1. The J segment lost 4 bases and the V segment lost 4 bases, leaving 10 bases of the junction unmatched. Germline CDR1 is SGHRS and CDR2 is YFSETQ. This CDR3 region has 16 residues. The CDR3 sequence: CASSARTGLAYNEQFF. CDR3 sequence (DNA): TGCGCCAGCAGCGCCCGGACAGGGCTAGCATACAATGAGCAGTTCTTC.

This chain uses TRBV28 with TRBJ1-1; D is undetermined. CDR3 length: 13 residues. Germline CDR1 is MDHEN and CDR2 is SYDVKM. V lost 4 bases to trimming and J lost 2 bases, with 8 bases between them. CDR3 bases: TGTGCCAGCAGTTCTCAGAGTAACACTGAAGCTTTCTTT. Its protein is CASSSQSNTEAFF. Drawing the rest from reference TRBV28 and TRBJ1-1, the complete variable domain is DVKVTQSSRYLVKRTGEKVFLECVQDMDHENMFWYRQDPGLGLRLIYFSYDVKMKEKGDIPEGYSVSREKKERFSLILESASTNQTSMYLCASSSQSNTEAFFGQGTRLTVV.

This chain joins TRBV9 and TRBJ1-6, with a tentative D call TRBD1 (5 bases). Germline V gene lookup returns CDR1 SGDLS and CDR2 YYNGEE. CDR3 size: 21 residues. V was clipped by 0 bases and J by 1 base, with 23 bases between them. The CDR3 loop is CASSVGSMRAWDGSYNSPLHF. The CDR3, as DNA: TGTGCCAGCAGCGTAGGGTCCATGAGGGCGTGGGACGGGTCCTATAATTCACCCCTCCACTTT.

This chain links TRBV24-1 with TRBJ2-5; the match to TRBD2 covers 9 bases. This CDR3 contains 15 residues. The V and J ends lost 5 bases and 2 bases, in that order; junction bases with no gene match: 5. Germline-derived CDR1 and CDR2 are KGHDR and SFDVKD. The CDR3 loop is CATSASGLAQETQYF. In DNA form, the CDR3 reads TGTGCCACCAGTGCCTCGGGACTAGCACAAGAGACCCAGTACTTC.